This passage covers 13 T cell receptor beta chains from one sample sequenced in a study of blood T cell repertoires in COVID-19 (dated by TCRdb to the early 2020s). Library preparation was by the immunoSEQ multiplex PCR assay. TCRdb took over this immuneACCESS table, retaining in-frame rearrangements with V and J assigned. Such tables are incomplete; in checked studies, under half of the missing clones stem from an unresolved V gene, and the remainder is unexplained. The sample table records about 400,000 clones; 85% to 90% of these occur just once. 1.7% of the sample comes from the top ten. Sequences were obtained from PBMCs or T cells enriched from blood (not recorded which). The receptors come from a woman under 40 who had recovered from COVID-19.

This chain connects TRBV7-9 to TRBJ2-4; D perhaps matches TRBD1 (6 bases). The CDR3 is 15 amino acids. Germline loops: CDR1 SEHNR, CDR2 FQNEAQ (reference sequence). V gave up 5 bases and J gave up 1 base, with 12 bases separating them. The CDR3 coding sequence is TGTGCCAGCAGCCAGACAGGATTGGCCAAAAACATTCAGTACTTC. Translated, it gives CASSQTGLAKNIQYF. Based on the CDR3 plus reference TRBV7-9 and TRBJ2-4, the full variable domain is DTGVSQNPRHKITKRGQNVTFRCDPISEHNRLYWYRQTLGQGPEFLTYFQNEAQLEKSRLLSDRFSAERPKGSFSTLEIQRTEQGDSAMYLCASSQTGLAKNIQYFGAGTRLSVL.

The chain employs TRBV2 and TRBJ2-3; maybe TRBD1 (6 bases). V shed 6 bases and J shed 2 bases, with 9 bases lying between them. This CDR3 spans 13 amino acids. Germline lookup yields CDR1 SNHLY and CDR2 FYNNEI. CDR3 bases: TGTGCCAGCAGAGGGGGATTCACAGATACGCAGTATTTT. Protein: CASRGGFTDTQYF.

The chain employs TRBV9 and TRBJ1-3, with D unclear. This CDR3 spans 16 amino acids. From germline, CDR1 is SGDLS and CDR2 YYNGEE. V gave up 3 bases and J gave up 1 base, with 14 bases separating them. The CDR3 here is CASSAPRGVSGNTIYF. In DNA form, the CDR3 reads TGTGCCAGCAGCGCCCCCCGGGGAGTATCTGGAAACACCATATATTTT.

This sequence joins TRBV5-4 and TRBJ2-1; 8 bases line up with TRBD2. V dropped 2 bases and J dropped 10; count of bases not matched to a gene: 11. The germline CDR1 and CDR2 sequences are SGHNT and YYREEE (reference sequence). The CDR3 is 15 residues long. As DNA, the CDR3 is TGTGCCAGCAGCTTTTCAGCGGGGGCCGGGGGAGAGCAGTTCTTC. Its translation: CASSFSAGAGGEQFF.

The rearrangement uses TRBV5-1 and TRBJ2-7; 9 positions agree with TRBD2. CDR3 size: 14 residues. Germline V lookup: CDR1 SGHRS, CDR2 YFSETQ. V lost 3 bases to trimming and J lost 1 base; unmatched junction nucleotides: 2. CDR3 sequence: CASSSTSGSYEQYF. CDR3 in DNA: TGCGCCAGCAGCTCGACTAGCGGATCCTACGAGCAGTACTTC.

The rearrangement uses TRBV19 and TRBJ2-7, with TRBD1 identical over 8 bases. Per germline, CDR1 LNHDA and CDR2 SQIVND (reference sequence). The CDR3 totals 14 residues. V lost 3 bases to trimming and J lost 3 bases; unmatched junction nucleotides: 4. The CDR3 region is CASSMLTGDYEQYF. The CDR3 nucleotides read TGTGCCAGTAGTATGTTGACAGGGGACTACGAGCAGTACTTC.

Turning to this clone: Additional DNA sequences in this sample encode the identical CDR3. V usage is TRBV29-1 and J usage is TRBJ2-7; D remains unclear. This CDR3 contains 12 residues. Trimming shortened V by 4 bases and J by 2 bases, and 9 bases separated the two germline ends. Germline loops: CDR1 SQVTM, CDR2 ANQGSEA. CDR3 nucleotide sequence: TGCAGCGTTGTTGGCGGTACCTACGAGCAGTACTTC. Protein product: CSVVGGTYEQYF.

This chain uses TRBV5-6 with TRBJ1-1; D is possibly TRBD1 (5 bases). CDR1 SGHDT and CDR2 YYEEEE come from the germline V gene. V was trimmed by 7 bases and J by 8 bases, leaving 24 bases between them. The CDR3 contains 15 residues. The CDR3 loop reads CASSLGTFAAEEAFF. The CDR3 nucleotides read TGTGCCAGCTCACTCGGGACTTTCGCGGCCGAAGAAGCTTTCTTT.

The chain employs TRBV11-2 and TRBJ2-1; 7 positions match TRBD1. Germline V gene lookup returns CDR1 SGHAT and CDR2 FQNNGV. The CDR3 runs to 14 residues. The J segment lost 4 bases and the V segment lost 4 bases, leaving 4 bases of the junction unmatched. The CDR3 loop is CASSSPGQYNEQFF. CDR3 nucleotide sequence: TGTGCCAGCAGCTCACCGGGACAGTACAATGAGCAGTTCTTC.

On this clone: The germline gene is not matched at one end of the junction; a read error may be the cause. This chain links TRBV7-8 with TRBJ2-7; 9 positions agree with TRBD1. Germline CDR1 and CDR2: SGHVS and FQNEAQ. CDR3 size: 16 residues. The CDR3 sequence is CASSLSSGQGSFMGRF. In nucleotides, the CDR3 is TGTGCCAGCAGCTTATCGTCGGGACAGGGAAGTTTCATGGGACGGTTC. The entire variable domain, with the rest obtained from reference TRBV7-8 and TRBJ2-7, is as follows: GAGVSQSPRYKVAKRGQDVALRCDPISGHVSLFWYQQALGQGPEFLTYFQNEAQLDKSGLPSDRFFAERPEGSVSTLKIQRTQQEDSAVYLCASSLSSGQGSFMGRFGPGTRLTVT.

This clone was found a few times. The CDR3 DNA follows: TGTGCCAGCAGTTCACCCAGACAGGGAAGCGATACGCAGTATTTT. Its protein is CASSSPRQGSDTQYF. The chain joins TRBV6-6 to TRBJ2-3, with 7 bases matching TRBD1. Germline assignment: CDR1 MNHNY and CDR2 SVGAGI (reference sequence). Unmatched junction bases numbered 10, after V lost 4 bases and J lost 6 bases. The CDR3 has 15 amino acids.

The rearrangement joins TRBV9 to TRBJ1-2; 8 bases map to TRBD1. The CDR3 loop spans 15 amino acids. V shed 2 bases and J 2 bases; nucleotides not matched to a gene: 5. Germline V gives CDR1 SGDLS, CDR2 YYNGEE. Here the CDR3 reads CASSVGQGGNYGYTF. The CDR3 coding sequence is TGTGCCAGCAGCGTCGGACAGGGAGGGAACTATGGCTACACCTTC.

The chain employs TRBV10-3 and TRBJ2-1; TRBD2 aligns across 14 bases. This CDR3 is built from 16 residues. The V gene's germline CDR1 is ENHRY and CDR2 SYGVKD. V gave up 7 bases and J gave up 5 bases; unmatched junction bases: 7. This CDR3 reads CAITTRGLAGDNEQFF. The CDR3 DNA sequence: TGTGCCATCACTACGCGGGGACTAGCGGGAGACAATGAGCAGTTCTTC.